The T cell receptor (beta chain) under discussion was sequenced for a study of blood T cells in healthy people across ages (dated by TCRdb to about 2015). Regarding the research as a whole: In model experiments, roughly one uniquely barcoded TCR beta cDNA molecule per two T cells was captured by template switching. Age-related changes in TCR beta repertoire diversity were measured in the study by deep sequencing normalized with unique cDNA molecular identifiers. The donors were divided into four age groups: young (average roughly 15 years), middle-aged (approximately 39), aged (approximately 59) and long-lived (about 80). To avoid experimental bias, donors of different ages were spread randomly across the sequencing lanes. Using the same blood draw, the study looked at two additional independent replicas of 1 million unique cDNA reads for two donors, one aged 18 to 30 and the other aged 80 or older.

Systemically healthy Caucasian individuals from Russia, 39 in total and aged about 6 to 100 years, were included as donors. Around 10 milliliters of peripheral blood were collected from each donor into EDTA-treated Vacutainer tubes. PBMCs were isolated by Ficoll-Paque density-gradient centrifugation, with at least 7 million obtained per sample. Total RNA, at least 6 micrograms per sample, was extracted from PBMCs with Trizol reagent. For every donor, flow cytometry on a PBMC aliquot measured the percentage of naive CD45RAhigh/CD27high T cells. Inclusive of the bounding cysteine and phenylalanine, the CDR3 is 16 residues long. Solely the CDR3 DNA is kept, with 48 bases framed from the first base. Trimmed from V: 5 bases; trimmed from J: 6 bases; junction bases lacking a gene match: 12. Library generation was performed with 5' RACE. The instrument was an Illumina HiSeq 2500. The second PCR ran for about 6 to 11 cycles and used a J-beta primer mix along with a sample-barcoded 5' primer. Each TCR beta cDNA molecule received a unique molecular identifier from a template-switch 5' adaptor carrying 12 random nucleotides. Each sample yielded at least 3 million CDR3-containing paired-end reads. The Mint cDNA synthesis kit, primed by a TRBC-specific oligonucleotide, was used to synthesize first-strand cDNA from all RNA. Following uracil-DNA glycosylase treatment, a first 18-cycle PCR with universal primers M1SS and BC2_uni_R was performed on all cDNA. Per the authors' processing: For normalization, 1 million high-quality reads, each with a distinct molecular identifier, were randomly selected from each sample. Reads sharing molecular identifiers were discarded rather than binned into consensus sequences. MiTCR, run with a Q25 quality threshold and the strictest error-elimination algorithm, handled CDR3 identification, clonotype clustering and error correction. Lower-bound total TCR beta diversity was estimated with a nonparametric unseen species model using Euler transformation. The public reads were reprocessed in TCRdb via fastp at Q25 and MiXCR, keeping in-frame beta chains. CDR3 protein sequences are deduplicated, and each keeps its most common genes and DNA. Here the V and J calls rest on TCRdb's processing, not on the authors' analysis. In this sample the table shows about 1 million distinct CDR3 sequences, under 45% of which occur a single time. The ten largest clones take up 18% of the sample.

Results and caveats for the whole study, not just this receptor: Total diversity estimates from one million sequenced T cells were considered lower bounds and underestimates. Observed TCR beta diversity per million T cells fell roughly linearly with age, and a significant reduction was already apparent by age roughly 40. Because profiling used bulk unsorted PBMCs, naive and antigen-experienced compartments could not be compared conclusively. Compared with the aged group, more naive CD4+ T cells, fewer expanded clones and increased TCR diversity were shown by the long-lived group, suggesting age selection. The CMV infection status of donors was not known, potentially confounding age-related changes in expanded clonotypes. The percentage of naive T cells measured by flow cytometry correlated strongly with observed TCR beta diversity.

This clonotype has only a few counts. Its target antigen remains unknown. Base qualities were left out, and no much larger clone turns up one base away. The clonotype originates from a woman aged 55-70 years in good health. The sequenced sample was blood. The sequence joins TRBV6-7 to TRBJ2-4, with 8 bases matching TRBD1. TRBV6-7 is an open reading frame whose function is uncertain. The DNA sequence reads TGTGCCAGCAGTCAAGAGACCGGGACAGGAATAAACATTCAGTACTTC. The encoded protein is CASSQETGTGINIQYF.